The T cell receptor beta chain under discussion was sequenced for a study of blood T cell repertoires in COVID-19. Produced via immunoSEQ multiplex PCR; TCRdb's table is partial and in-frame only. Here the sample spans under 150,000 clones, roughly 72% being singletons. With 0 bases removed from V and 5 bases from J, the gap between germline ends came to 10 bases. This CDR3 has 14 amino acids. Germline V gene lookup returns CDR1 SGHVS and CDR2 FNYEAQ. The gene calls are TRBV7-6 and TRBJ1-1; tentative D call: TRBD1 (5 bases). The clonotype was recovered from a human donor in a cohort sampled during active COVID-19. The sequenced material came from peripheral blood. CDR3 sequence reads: CASSLANGGTEAFF. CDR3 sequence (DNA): TGTGCCAGCAGCTTAGCGAACGGGGGGACTGAAGCTTTCTTT.